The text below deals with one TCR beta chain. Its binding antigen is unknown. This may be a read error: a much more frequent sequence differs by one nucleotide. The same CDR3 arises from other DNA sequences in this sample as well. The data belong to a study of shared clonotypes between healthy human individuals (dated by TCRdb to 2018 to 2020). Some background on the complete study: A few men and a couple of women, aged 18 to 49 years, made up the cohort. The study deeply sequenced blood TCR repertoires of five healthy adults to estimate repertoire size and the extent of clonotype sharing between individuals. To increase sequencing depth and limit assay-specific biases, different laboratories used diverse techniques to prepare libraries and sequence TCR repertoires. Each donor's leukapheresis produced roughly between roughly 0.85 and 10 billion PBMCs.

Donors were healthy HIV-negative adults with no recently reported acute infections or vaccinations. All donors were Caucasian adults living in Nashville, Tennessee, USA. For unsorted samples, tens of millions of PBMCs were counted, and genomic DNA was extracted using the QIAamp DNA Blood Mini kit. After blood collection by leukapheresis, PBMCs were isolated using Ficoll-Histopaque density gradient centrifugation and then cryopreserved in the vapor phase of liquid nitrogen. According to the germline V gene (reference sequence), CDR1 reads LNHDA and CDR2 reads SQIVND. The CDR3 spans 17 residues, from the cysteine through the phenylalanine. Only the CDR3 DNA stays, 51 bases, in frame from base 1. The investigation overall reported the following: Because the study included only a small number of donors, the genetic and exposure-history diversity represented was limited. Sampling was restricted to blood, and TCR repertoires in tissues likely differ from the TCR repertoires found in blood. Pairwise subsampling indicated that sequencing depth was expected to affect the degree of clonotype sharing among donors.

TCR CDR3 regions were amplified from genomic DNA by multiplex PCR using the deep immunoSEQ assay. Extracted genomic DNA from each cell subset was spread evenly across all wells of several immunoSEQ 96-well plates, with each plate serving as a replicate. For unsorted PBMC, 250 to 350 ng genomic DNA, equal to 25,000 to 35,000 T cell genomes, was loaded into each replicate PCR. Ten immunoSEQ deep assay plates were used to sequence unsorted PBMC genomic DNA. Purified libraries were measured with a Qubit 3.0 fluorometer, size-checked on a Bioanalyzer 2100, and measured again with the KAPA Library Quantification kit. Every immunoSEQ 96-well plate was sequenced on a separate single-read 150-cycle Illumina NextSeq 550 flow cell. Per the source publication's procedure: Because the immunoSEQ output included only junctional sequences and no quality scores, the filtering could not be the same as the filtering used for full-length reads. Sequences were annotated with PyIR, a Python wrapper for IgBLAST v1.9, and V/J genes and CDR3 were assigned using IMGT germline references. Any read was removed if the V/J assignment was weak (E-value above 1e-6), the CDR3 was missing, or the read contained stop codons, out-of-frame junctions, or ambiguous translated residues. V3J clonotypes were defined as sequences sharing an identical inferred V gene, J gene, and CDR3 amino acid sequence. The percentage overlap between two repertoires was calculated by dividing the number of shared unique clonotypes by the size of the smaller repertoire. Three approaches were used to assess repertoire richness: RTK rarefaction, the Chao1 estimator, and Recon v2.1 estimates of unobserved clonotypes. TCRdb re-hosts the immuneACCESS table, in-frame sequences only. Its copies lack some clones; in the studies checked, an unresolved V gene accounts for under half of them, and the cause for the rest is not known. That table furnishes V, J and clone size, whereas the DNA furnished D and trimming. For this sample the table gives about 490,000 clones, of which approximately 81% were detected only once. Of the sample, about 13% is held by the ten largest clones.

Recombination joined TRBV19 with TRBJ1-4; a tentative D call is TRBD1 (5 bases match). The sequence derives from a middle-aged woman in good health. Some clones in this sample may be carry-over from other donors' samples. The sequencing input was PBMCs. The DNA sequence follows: TGTGCCAGTAGTAAGGGGTGGCAATCCCAAGCTAATGAAAAACTGTTTTTC. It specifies CASSKGWQSQANEKLFF.